This T cell receptor (beta chain) was retrieved from a study of blood T cell repertoires in COVID-19. On the study more broadly: Spain, Italy and the United States supplied samples that represented acute and convalescent COVID-19. Sources were T cells, B-cell-depleted T cells, or PBMCs; the material itself was cDNA or gDNA.

Trimming took 2 bases from V and 5 from J; bases not matched to a gene: 3. This CDR3 is built from 14 residues. Germline V lookup: CDR1 LNHDA, CDR2 SQIVND (reference sequence). Profiled with immunoSEQ multiplex PCR; TCRdb holds only in-frame clones, not every one. The table lists about 85,000 clones, roughly nine tenths of them singletons. The chain has TRBV19 and TRBJ1-1; TRBD1 matches at 9 bases. This clonotype was obtained from a man between 60 and 75 years old with acute or convalescent COVID-19. Input material: peripheral blood. CDR3 in amino acids: CASSIRDRETEAFF. As DNA, the CDR3 is TGTGCCAGTAGTATAAGGGACAGGGAAACTGAAGCTTTCTTT. Using reference TRBV19 and TRBJ1-1 for the parts outside the CDR3, the full variable domain is DGGITQSPKYLFRKEGQNVTLSCEQNLNHDAMYWYRQDPGQGLRLIYYSQIVNDFQKGDIAEGYSVSREKKESFPLTVTSAQKNPTAFYLCASSIRDRETEAFFGQGTRLTVV.